This T cell receptor (beta chain) is drawn from a study of shared clonotypes between healthy human individuals. Here immunoSEQ multiplex PCR was the method, and the copy in TCRdb shows in-frame clones only, minus some. Of approximately 2,200,000 clones in the sample, under 95% were seen once. Naive CD8 cells lacked CD45RO and underwent positive selection for CCR7, leaving out terminally differentiated effector memory CD45RA+ cells. Sequenced sample: naive CD8+ T cells from PBMCs. The sequence was obtained from a man between 18 and 35 years old in good health. Some clones in this sample may be carry-over from other donors' samples.

The CDR3 region is CASSSLQGSTEAFF. CDR3 nucleotides: TGTGCCAGCAGCTCCCTACAGGGCAGCACAGAAGCTTTCTTT. V is TRBV7-9 and J is TRBJ1-1; D might be TRBD1 (6 bases). Deletions cut 4 bases from V and 8 bases from J, with 17 bases between. The CDR3 runs to 14 residues. Per the germline V gene, CDR1 is SEHNR and CDR2 is FQNEAQ (reference sequence).